This TCR beta chain was sequenced for a study of shared clonotypes between healthy human individuals. Study-level results: Depth was large, yet rarefaction showed that sorted-subset sequencing was incomplete. Compared with memory subsets, naive subsets generally had larger estimated richness.

Trimming pared 5 bases from V and 4 bases from J, leaving 18 bases between. The V gene's germline CDR1 is SGHVS and CDR2 FNYEAQ. The CDR3 contains 16 residues. Sequencing was performed with immunoSEQ multiplex PCR; in TCRdb, only in-frame clones are kept and a portion is missing. The data show over a million clones, with roughly 96% seen just once and 1% to 1.5% held by the top ten. With respect to this clone: Antigen unknown.

Sequenced sample: naive CD4+ T cells sorted from blood. Subset given: CD45RA+ positively selected. The sequence was collected from a man younger than 40 in good health. J is TRBJ1-3 and V is TRBV7-6; D may be TRBD1 (5 bases). CDR3 protein: CASSLGDGWVGNTIYF. The CDR3 region has the DNA TGTGCCAGCAGCCTAGGGGATGGATGGGTCGGAAACACCATATATTTT.